These 27 T cell receptor beta chains were sequenced from one sample in a study of T cells in Graves' hyperthyroidism and ophthalmopathy. RNA transcripts were the template for amplifying TCR beta CDR3 regions. First-round RT-PCR with HTBI primers amplified the TCR CDR3 region. MiXCR was run by TCRdb on the multiplex PCR reads, yielding one entry per CDR3 protein. The sample has 200,000 to 250,000 distinct CDR3 sequences; around 24% are singletons. What was sequenced was blood. The receptors were gathered from a middle-aged woman with Graves' ophthalmopathy.

This chain links TRBV28 with TRBJ2-7; 9 bases are shared with TRBD2. The V gene's germline CDR1 is MDHEN and CDR2 SYDVKM. This CDR3 has 14 residues. The V segment lost 5 bases and the J segment 2 bases; nucleotides outside the gene matches: 4. The CDR3 region is CASSAAGGPYEQYF. DNA for the CDR3: TGTGCCAGCAGTGCCGCGGGGGGGCCCTACGAGCAGTACTTC.

This clonotype was seen repeatedly, ten times or more. The rearrangement links TRBV5-1 to TRBJ2-7; 8 nucleotides align to TRBD1. Germline V CDR1 and CDR2: SGHRS, YFSETQ. The CDR3 length is 15 residues. Trimming cost V 4 bases and J 3 bases; bases outside gene matches: 9. CDR3 region: CASSQPQGAIYEQYF. The CDR3 region has the DNA TGCGCCAGCAGCCAGCCGCAGGGGGCCATCTACGAGCAGTACTTC.

This clonotype appeared many times. The chain carries TRBV11-1 and TRBJ2-5, with D possibly TRBD1 on 5 matching bases. V was cut by 1 base and J by 1 base, with 7 bases left in between. Looked up from germline, CDR1 is SGHAT and CDR2 is FQDESV (reference sequence). The CDR3 totals 14 residues. The CDR3 DNA sequence: TGTGCCAGCAGCTTAGGGACACTCCAAGAGACCCAGTACTTC. Amino acids: CASSLGTLQETQYF.

V and J are TRBV6-2 or TRBV6-3 and TRBJ2-4, with TRBD1 identical over 9 bases. The J segment lost 0 bases and the V segment lost 6 bases, leaving 18 bases of the junction unmatched. Germline V lookup: CDR1 MNHEY, CDR2 SVGEGT. The CDR3 has 20 residues. The CDR3 nucleotides are TGTGCCAGCAGGGCTAGGGTCGGACAGGGGCTAAGGGTAGCCAAAAACATTCAGTACTTC. It translates to CASRARVGQGLRVAKNIQYF.

The table lists this clonotype with many counts. This rearrangement joins TRBV6-5 to TRBJ1-1; no definite D call. Germline CDR1 reads MNHEY; CDR2 reads SVGAGI. Trimming took off 5 bases at V and 0 bases at J, with 7 bases between the two ends. The CDR3 totals 13 residues. CDR3 in DNA: TGTGCCAGCAGTCCCTTTTTGAACACTGAAGCTTTCTTT. It encodes CASSPFLNTEAFF.

The chain combines TRBV2 with TRBJ2-7; TRBD1 matches at 10 bases. Germline V gives CDR1 SNHLY, CDR2 FYNNEI. Trimming removed 7 bases from V and 7 bases from J; junction bases left unmatched: 7. The CDR3 spans 13 residues. CDR3 DNA: TGTGCCAGCACCGGGGACAGGGGTTTGGAGCAGTACTTC. It encodes CASTGDRGLEQYF.

This clonotype came up many times. The gene calls are TRBV28 and TRBJ2-1; D may be TRBD1 or TRBD2 (5 bases each). Looked up from germline, CDR1 is MDHEN and CDR2 is SYDVKM. The V end lost 5 bases, the J end lost 9 bases, and 17 bases lay between the germline ends. This CDR3 contains 14 residues. The CDR3 nucleotides read TGTGCCAGCAGTCCCTCCGGGACCTCCCCTGAGCAGTTCTTC. Protein: CASSPSGTSPEQFF.

Ten or more counts support this clonotype. The CDR3 here is CASSLGSGNEQYF. CDR3 DNA: TGTGCCAGCAGCTTAGGGTCTGGAAACGAGCAGTACTTC. The V gene is TRBV11-2, the J gene TRBJ2-7; D remains unclear. Germline V gives CDR1 SGHAT, CDR2 FQNNGV. The V and J ends lost 1 base and 5 bases respectively, with 9 bases between them. The CDR3 consists of 13 residues.

The rearrangement joins TRBV6-5 to TRBJ1-2; D may be TRBD1 (5 bases). V lost 0 bases and J lost 2, with 13 bases in between. The germline gives CDR1 MNHEY, CDR2 SVGAGI. The CDR3 has 16 residues. The CDR3 nucleotides are TGTGCCAGCAGTTACTCGAGGGGATATGACAACTATGGCTACACCTTC. Its translation is CASSYSRGYDNYGYTF.

This clonotype came up many times. The V call is TRBV9, the J call TRBJ2-7; D is possibly TRBD1 (6 bases). The germline V gene encodes CDR1 SGDLS and CDR2 YYNGEE. This CDR3 is 15 amino acids long. V was pared by 3 bases and J by 1 base, with 14 bases between. The CDR3 here is CASSGRSGDSYEQYF. The CDR3 DNA sequence: TGTGCCAGCAGCGGGCGCTCAGGGGATTCCTACGAGCAGTACTTC. The whole variable domain, filled in from reference TRBV9 and TRBJ2-7, reads DSGVTQTPKHLITATGQRVTLRCSPRSGDLSVYWYQQSLDQGLQFLIQYYNGEERAKGNILERFSAQQFPDLHSELNLSSLELGDSALYFCASSGRSGDSYEQYFGPGTRLTVT.

This clonotype occurred many times. The V call is TRBV28, the J call TRBJ2-7; 11 nucleotides match TRBD2. V gave up 5 bases and J gave up 11 bases; unmatched junction bases: 8. CDR1 is MDHEN, CDR2 SYDVKM, per germline. The CDR3 length is 13 residues. The CDR3 DNA is TGTGCCAGCAGTGGGACTAGCGGTTCCCCAAAGTACTTC. Protein: CASSGTSGSPKYF.

This clonotype has ten or more counts. The rearrangement joins TRBV6-1 to TRBJ1-1; no clear D. Trimming stripped 0 bases from V and 0 bases from J, with 11 bases between. The CDR3 spans 16 residues. The V gene's germline CDR1 is MNHNS and CDR2 SASEGT. DNA of the CDR3: TGTGCCAGCAGTGAAGCGCAGAGGGTAGTGAACACTGAAGCTTTCTTT. Translated: CASSEAQRVVNTEAFF.

Ten or more counts support this clonotype. The chain is built from TRBV9 and TRBJ2-7; TRBD2 matches 10 bases. Trimming removed 3 bases from V and 5 bases from J; junction bases left unmatched: 14. CDR3 length equals 17 residues. Germline-derived CDR1 and CDR2 are SGDLS and YYNGEE. The CDR3 region has the DNA TGTGCCAGCAGCGGAGGGCGGACTAGCGGAGGGGGGGACGAGCAGTACTTC. Its translation is CASSGGRTSGGGDEQYF.

This clonotype was recorded many times. This chain uses TRBV24-1 with TRBJ1-5; D ambiguous. The CDR3 sequence is 17 residues long. The germline V and J ends were trimmed by 3 bases and 1 base, with 15 bases remaining between them. CDR1 and CDR2 from the germline V gene are KGHDR and SFDVKD. The CDR3 sequence: CATSDPPGTESNQPQHF. The CDR3, as DNA: TGTGCCACCAGTGATCCACCTGGCACCGAGAGCAATCAGCCCCAGCATTTT.

This clonotype was picked up many times. This chain's CDR3 is CASSSMGTPNTEAFF. CDR3 DNA sequence: TGTGCCAGCAGCTCGATGGGGACTCCGAACACTGAAGCTTTCTTT. The chain recombines TRBV7-2 with TRBJ1-1; D may be TRBD1 (5 bases). Trimming cost V 4 bases and J 1 base, with 13 bases left between them. This CDR3 spans 15 amino acids. Looked up from germline, CDR1 is SGHTA and CDR2 is FQGNSA.

Many counts were recorded for this clonotype. The chain is built from TRBV6-7 and TRBJ2-7; weak D call: TRBD2 (5 bases). TRBV6-7 falls under the ORF class, with uncertain function. The CDR3 spans 18 residues. V lost 2 bases, J lost 9 bases, and 29 bases lay in between. Here the CDR3 reads CASSYGVVGELLFDLQYF. CDR3 coding DNA: TGTGCCAGCAGTTACGGGGTTGTGGGAGAACTATTGTTCGATCTGCAGTACTTC.

The table lists this clonotype with a few counts. The V call is TRBV12-3 or TRBV12-4, the J call TRBJ2-5; possibly TRBD1 or TRBD2 for D (6 bases each). This CDR3 comprises 14 residues. Trimming shortened V by 3 bases and J by 4 bases, and 12 bases separated the two germline ends. The CDR3 DNA follows: TGTGCCAGCAGTTTCTCGGGGGCGGGAGAGACCCAGTACTTC. Amino acids: CASSFSGAGETQYF.

Here the CDR3 reads CAVRAGIIATRDPDTQYF. The CDR3, as DNA: TGTGCCGTAAGGGCGGGAATTATAGCGACCCGGGACCCAGATACGCAGTATTTT. The chain uses TRBV6-2 or TRBV6-3 and TRBJ2-3, with D possibly TRBD2 on 6 matching bases. The CDR3 loop spans 18 amino acids. Germline V gene data show CDR1 as MNHEY and CDR2 as SVGEGT. V lost 11 bases and J lost 4, with 31 bases in between.

This clonotype was seen at least ten times. This may be a read error: a much more frequent sequence differs by one nucleotide. The DNA for the CDR3 is TGTGCCAGCAGTAGGACGGGGGCTCGTCAGCCCCAGCATTTT. Translating it yields CASSRTGARQPQHF. V gene TRBV6-1 combines with J gene TRBJ1-5; the D gene is possibly TRBD1 (6 bases). The V and J ends lost 5 bases and 6 bases respectively, with 14 bases between them. The CDR3 runs to 14 residues. Germline assignment: CDR1 MNHNS and CDR2 SASEGT.

This clonotype has at least ten counts. The J gene is TRBJ2-4, the V gene TRBV28, with 12 nucleotides matching TRBD1. V shed 8 bases, J shed 1 base, and the junction held 6 bases outside the gene matches. The germline gives CDR1 MDHEN, CDR2 SYDVKM. The CDR3 runs to 16 residues. CDR3 sequence reads: CASGTGGFAAKNIQYF. The CDR3 DNA follows: TGTGCCAGCGGGACAGGGGGCTTTGCGGCCAAAAACATTCAGTACTTC.

The chain links TRBV24-1 to TRBJ2-5; TRBD2 matches 8 bases. This CDR3 has 14 residues. Germline CDR1 is KGHDR and CDR2 is SFDVKD. J gave up 4 bases and V 4 bases, and 4 bases lay outside the gene matches. CDR3 amino acids: CATSEGAGAETQYF. The DNA for the CDR3 is TGTGCCACCAGTGAGGGAGCGGGAGCAGAGACCCAGTACTTC.

In this sample, this clonotype turned up many times. The chain has TRBV28 and TRBJ2-7, with 8 nucleotides matching TRBD2. Germline CDR1 is MDHEN and CDR2 is SYDVKM. CDR3 length: 15 amino acids. Losses at the gene ends were 2 bases for V and 4 bases for J; bases not matched to a gene: 7. CDR3 amino acids: CASSLGGGRKYEQYF. The CDR3 DNA follows: TGTGCCAGCAGTTTAGGAGGCGGGAGGAAATACGAGCAGTACTTC.

This clonotype was found many times. The chain combines TRBV11-2 with TRBJ1-3; 9 bases line up with TRBD1. Germline V gene sequence: CDR1 SGHAT, CDR2 FQNNGV. V shed 1 base, J shed 1 base, and the junction held 5 bases outside the gene matches. The CDR3 sequence is 17 residues long. DNA of the CDR3: TGTGCCAGCAGCTTAGGCCGGACAGGGGATTCTGGAAACACCATATATTTT. Translated, it gives CASSLGRTGDSGNTIYF.

This clonotype was observed many times. The chain combines TRBV12-3 or TRBV12-4 with TRBJ2-7; possible D gene TRBD1, 5 bases. The CDR3 runs to 12 residues. V dropped 2 bases and J dropped 6 bases, with 8 bases sitting between them. The CDR3 sequence: CASSLFRAEQYF. In nucleotides, the CDR3 is TGTGCCAGCAGTTTATTCAGGGCCGAGCAGTACTTC.

In this sample, this clonotype turned up many times. This rearrangement joins TRBV14 to TRBJ1-1; D possibly corresponds to TRBD1 (6 bases). Germline CDR1 SGHDN, CDR2 FVKESK. CDR3 length: 16 residues. Between the trimmed V and J ends, which lost 0 bases and 5 bases, there was a span of 16 bases. This chain's CDR3 is CASSQDAGARGTEAFF. The CDR3 DNA reads as TGTGCCAGCAGCCAAGATGCAGGGGCTAGGGGGACTGAAGCTTTCTTT.

The chain combines TRBV12-3 or TRBV12-4 with TRBJ2-7; D may be TRBD1 (5 bases). Trimming shortened V by 7 bases and J by 2 bases, and 9 bases separated the two germline ends. This CDR3 is 12 amino acids long. The CDR3 DNA is TGTGCCAGCAACCAGGGAACCTACGAGCAGTACTTC. This sequence encodes CASNQGTYEQYF.

Many counts were recorded for this clonotype. This chain joins TRBV30 and TRBJ2-7; TRBD2 agrees at 7 bases. The J segment lost 4 bases and the V segment lost 0 bases, leaving 15 bases of the junction unmatched. The CDR3 has 17 amino acids. Looked up from germline, CDR1 is GTSNPN and CDR2 is SVGIG (reference sequence). CDR3 coding DNA: TGTGCCTGGAGTGTTTGGTCCCTAGCGGCGGGAGAGTACGAGCAGTACTTC. It is translated as CAWSVWSLAAGEYEQYF.